In this sample, the clone carrying this T cell receptor (beta chain) turned up a few times. Its specificity is unknown. CDR1 and CDR2 from the germline V gene are MNHNS and SASEGT. The CDR3 spans 14 residues. Trimming removed 3 bases from V and 4 bases from J, with 13 bases in between. Incorporated into the TCR beta cDNA libraries were unique molecular identifiers, which served to reduce PCR and sequencing biases. TCRdb ran MiXCR on the PCR reads and lists one entry per CDR3 protein. The table has roughly 430,000 distinct CDR3 sequences, about 40% seen once. This specimen belongs to a study of post-analysis software for immune sequencing data. Findings and limits, study-wide: Patients used several TRBV segments, including TRBV5-6, TRBV5-1 and TRBV20-1, more often than controls.

The chain links TRBV6-1 to TRBJ2-7, with D tentatively TRBD1 (5 bases). The sample taken for sequencing was blood. The TCR sequence derives from a girl aged 2-10 years with multiple sclerosis. DNA of the CDR3: TGTGCCAGCAGTGAGGACACCTTTACTTACGAGCAGTACTTC. It translates to CASSEDTFTYEQYF.